Listed below are T cell receptor beta chains from one sample, sequenced in a study of cytomegalovirus exposure and HLA in healthy donors. The repertoire was sequenced with immunoSEQ multiplex PCR; TCRdb's copy has only in-frame clones and lacks some. Here the sample spans 170,000 or so clones, 70% to 85% being singletons. Input material: PBMCs. The receptors derive from a woman in her twenties or thirties in good health and CMV-seropositive. CDR3s include the opening cysteine and the closing phenylalanine or tryptophan. The D gene is left open where the match is weak. Rows give clone size only sometimes, using once, few, many, or a class for an expanded clone.

TRBJ2-6,TRBV4-1,-,TRBD1,TGCGCCAGCAGCCAACACAGGGGCTCTGGGGCCAACGTCCTGACTTTC,CASSQHRGSGANVLTF
TRBJ1-2,TRBV5-1,-,-,TGCGCCAGCAGAACGAGGGTGGAGGATGGCTACACCTTC,CASRTRVEDGYTF
TRBJ2-3,TRBV9,-,TRBD1,TGTGCCAGCAGCAACCGGGACAGGGGTTTATTGGATACGCAGTATTTT,CASSNRDRGLLDTQYF
TRBJ2-5,TRBV5-6,-,TRBD2,TGTGCCAGCAGCTTTGACTTTTTAGCGGGAGACCAGTACTTC,CASSFDFLAGDQYF
TRBJ2-7,TRBV9,once,-,TGTGCCAGCAGCGTTGGTGACAGTTACGAGCAGTACTTC,CASSVGDSYEQYF
TRBJ1-2,TRBV28,-,TRBD1,TGTGCCAGCAGTACCTGGGACAGAGACTATGGCTACACCTTC,CASSTWDRDYGYTF
TRBJ2-3,TRBV29-1,-,TRBD2,TGCAGCGTTGAAGCGGGGGGAGCGGGAGGGCCCCGCATTAGCACAGATACGCAGTATTTT,CSVEAGGAGGPRISTDTQYF
TRBJ2-5,TRBV27,few,-,TGTGCCAGCAGTTTAATGGGCAACCAACGCTCCCAGGCCCAGTACTTC,CASSLMGNQRSQAQYF
TRBJ2-3,TRBV5-8,-,TRBD2,TGTGCCAGCAGCTTGGGGACTAGCGGGAGCGGATTCACAGATACGCAGTATTTT,CASSLGTSGSGFTDTQYF
TRBJ1-5,TRBV7-2,-,TRBD1,TGTGCCAGCAGCGTAGGACAGGGGCCCCAGCATTTT,CASSVGQGPQHF
TRBJ2-7,TRBV28,few,-,TGTGCCAGCACCGTGACAGCATCCTACGAGCAGTACTTC,CASTVTASYEQYF
TRBJ1-5,TRBV5-1,once,-,TGCGCCAGCAGCTTGGGTGAGGGAGGAAGCAATCAGCCCCAGCATTTT,CASSLGEGGSNQPQHF
TRBJ2-6,TRBV7-2,-,-,TGTGCCAGCAGCCCCGTTAGCTATGGGGCCAACGTCCTGACTTTC,CASSPVSYGANVLTF
TRBJ1-1,TRBV11-2,-,TRBD1,TGTGCCAGCAGCTTAACCGCAGGGGGCTATAACGGTCCTTTCTTT,CASSLTAGGYNGPFF
TRBJ2-5,TRBV7-3,few,-,TGTGCCAGCAGCTTAATACCCGGGGGAGAAGAGACCCAGTACTTC,CASSLIPGGEETQYF
TRBJ2-7,TRBV27,few,-,TGTGCCACCCGAGGATCCAGCTCCTACGAGCAGTACTTC,CATRGSSSYEQYF